Below are 24 T cell receptor beta chains sequenced from a single sample in a study of T cell responses to AZD1222 COVID-19 vaccine. Repertoires were generated with immunoSEQ multiplex PCR, while TCRdb's copy carries only in-frame clones and drops some. The data show roughly 120,000 clones, approximately 90% seen once. The specimen was peripheral blood, collected on day 0 of AZD1222 vaccination. The receptors stem from an adult in good health.

The count of this clone is one. This chain links TRBV15 with TRBJ2-3, with 9 nucleotides matching TRBD1. The germline gives CDR1 LNHNV, CDR2 YYDKDF (reference sequence). With V trimmed by 6 bases and J by 6 bases, 16 bases remained unmatched. The CDR3 is 17 residues long. The DNA for the CDR3 is TGTGCCACCAGTCCTCGAGACAGGGGGAGGGGTATGGATACGCAGTATTTT. Residues: CATSPRDRGRGMDTQYF.

The chain has TRBV19 and TRBJ1-6, with 7 bases fitting TRBD1. The germline gives CDR1 LNHDA, CDR2 SQIVND (reference sequence). The CDR3 sequence is 16 residues long. V dropped 6 bases and J dropped 7; count of bases not matched to a gene: 12. The CDR3 DNA is TGTGCCAGTAGGTCGACTGGGACAGTCCCAAATTCACCCCTCCACTTT. Translating gives CASRSTGTVPNSPLHF. The variable domain in full, with the rest retrieved from reference TRBV19 and TRBJ1-6, is DGGITQSPKYLFRKEGQNVTLSCEQNLNHDAMYWYRQDPGQGLRLIYYSQIVNDFQKGDIAEGYSVSREKKESFPLTVTSAQKNPTAFYLCASRSTGTVPNSPLHFGNGTRLTVT.

The V gene is TRBV19, the J gene TRBJ1-1; D unresolved. Germline V CDR1 and CDR2: LNHDA, SQIVND (reference sequence). Trimming took 7 bases from V and 0 from J, leaving 6 bases between them. This CDR3 has 12 residues. CDR3 nucleotide sequence: TGTGCCAGTACCAATATGAACACTGAAGCTTTCTTT. Translation gives CASTNMNTEAFF.

As for this clone: At the DNA level, this CDR3 is encoded by other sequences in the same sample as well. V usage is TRBV7-3 and J usage is TRBJ2-5; TRBD1 or TRBD2 may be the D gene (7 bases each). Per germline, CDR1 SGHTA and CDR2 FQGTGA. The CDR3 is 16 residues long. Trimming pared 3 bases from V and 1 base from J, leaving 15 bases between. The CDR3 protein is CASSFRPGGGQETQYF. CDR3 DNA sequence: TGTGCCAGCAGCTTCCGCCCAGGGGGGGGCCAAGAGACCCAGTACTTC.

The chain combines TRBV28 with TRBJ1-1, with D possibly being TRBD1 (5 bases). This CDR3 contains 15 residues. From germline, CDR1 is MDHEN and CDR2 SYDVKM. The V gene lost 4 bases and the J gene lost 1 base, with 13 bases spanning the gap. The CDR3 coding sequence is TGTGCCAGCAGTTCTCGGGGGGAATGGAACACTGAAGCTTTCTTT. Protein: CASSSRGEWNTEAFF.

The sample holds a few counts of this clone. The chain uses TRBV19 and TRBJ1-5, with 7 bases identical to TRBD1. Germline loops: CDR1 LNHDA, CDR2 SQIVND (reference sequence). Trimming took 6 bases from V and 0 from J; bases not matched to a gene: 5. The CDR3 has 15 residues. The CDR3 DNA reads as TGTGCCAGTAGGCCGACAGGGTATAGCAATCAGCCCCAGCATTTT. This codes for CASRPTGYSNQPQHF.

The gene calls are TRBV6-1 and TRBJ2-1; perhaps TRBD2 as D (5 bases). Germline V gene data show CDR1 as MNHNS and CDR2 as SASEGT. Trimming cost V 0 bases and J 5 bases, with 14 bases left between them. The CDR3 sequence is 16 residues long. CDR3 sequence: CASSEARATPNNEQFF. CDR3 DNA sequence: TGTGCCAGCAGTGAAGCGCGGGCGACTCCGAACAATGAGCAGTTCTTC.

This clone was observed a handful of times. The chain recombines TRBV2 with TRBJ2-2, with D perhaps matching TRBD1 (6 bases). The CDR3 totals 13 residues. Germline lookup yields CDR1 SNHLY and CDR2 FYNNEI. V was shortened by 6 bases and J by 5 bases, with 10 bases between the two germline ends. Here the CDR3 reads CASRDRETGELFF. CDR3 in DNA: TGTGCCAGCAGGGACAGAGAAACCGGGGAGCTGTTTTTT.

J is TRBJ2-7 and V is TRBV4-1; 7 nucleotides align to TRBD1. The CDR3 length is 16 residues. The germline CDR1 and CDR2 sequences are MGHRA and YSYEKL. The trim removed 4 bases at V and 0 bases at J, leaving 9 bases unmatched. The CDR3 is CASSRVGQPLSYEQYF. The CDR3 coding sequence is TGCGCCAGCAGCCGGGTGGGACAGCCTCTCTCCTACGAGCAGTACTTC.

This chain joins TRBV29-1 and TRBJ2-7; possibly TRBD1 or TRBD2 for D (5 bases each). V was trimmed by 6 bases and J by 4 bases, leaving 10 bases between them. CDR1 and CDR2 (germline): SQVTM, ANQGSEA. This CDR3 contains 11 residues. The CDR3 spells CSVGDRYEQYF. The CDR3 DNA follows: TGCAGCGTCGGGGACCGGTACGAGCAGTACTTC.

This clone has more than one count but fewer than ten. The rearrangement uses TRBV7-2 and TRBJ2-1; 12 nucleotides align to TRBD2. The CDR3 extends over 15 amino acids. With V trimmed by 0 bases and J by 13 bases, 7 bases remained unmatched. The germline CDR1 and CDR2 sequences are SGHTA and FQGNSA. The CDR3 DNA follows: TGTGCCAGCAGCTTAGCGTCGGGACTAGCGGGCCGTCAGTTCTTC. Its protein product is CASSLASGLAGRQFF.

V is TRBV7-3 and J is TRBJ2-7, with 8 nucleotides matching TRBD2. Germline CDR1 and CDR2: SGHTA and FQGTGA. The CDR3 has 15 amino acids. After removal of 5 bases from V and 5 bases from J, the junction contained 11 bases not matched to a gene. As DNA, the CDR3 is TGTGCCAGCAGCCTCGGGGGTAGCGGGATCCACGAGCAGTACTTC. The encoded protein is CASSLGGSGIHEQYF.

Only one count was recorded for this clone. The CDR3 reads CASSHRGDTQYF. The CDR3 DNA reads TGTGCCAGCAGCCACCGGGGGGATACGCAGTATTTT. This chain joins TRBV3-1 (or the pseudogene TRBV3-2) and TRBJ2-3; D is perhaps TRBD2 (6 bases). The CDR3 has 12 residues. V lost 3 bases and J lost 6, with 7 bases in between. Germline values: CDR1 LGHDT, CDR2 YNNKEL (reference sequence).

The rearrangement joins TRBV6-5 to TRBJ2-7; possibly TRBD2 for D (5 bases). The germline gives CDR1 MNHEY, CDR2 SVGAGI. The CDR3 has 13 residues. V lost 7 bases and J 0 bases, leaving 10 bases between the germline ends. Written as DNA, the CDR3 is TGTGCCAGCAAAAACGGGATCTCCTACGAGCAGTACTTC. It is translated as CASKNGISYEQYF.

The chain carries TRBV5-1 and TRBJ1-2, with 9 bases identical to TRBD1. The germline CDR1 and CDR2 sequences are SGHRS and YFSETQ. The CDR3 has 15 amino acids. J was trimmed by 4 bases and V by 0 bases; bases with no gene match: 4. The CDR3 DNA sequence: TGCGCCAGCAGCTTGGTCACAGGGGGCACCTATGGCTACACCTTC. It translates to CASSLVTGGTYGYTF. The full variable domain, rest sourced from reference TRBV5-1 and TRBJ1-2, is KAGVTQTPRYLIKTRGQQVTLSCSPISGHRSVSWYQQTPGQGLQFLFEYFSETQRNKGNFPGRFSGRQFSNSRSEMNVSTLELGDSALYLCASSLVTGGTYGYTFGSGTRLTVV.

V and J are TRBV3-1 (or the pseudogene TRBV3-2) and TRBJ1-2; D might be TRBD1 (5 bases). The CDR3 consists of 12 residues. From germline, CDR1 is LGHDT and CDR2 YNNKEL (reference sequence). V gave up 0 bases and J gave up 8 bases, with 7 bases separating them. CDR3 loop: CASSQDGTGYTF. The CDR3 DNA follows: TGTGCCAGCAGCCAAGATGGGACGGGCTACACCTTC.

This chain joins TRBV6-6 and TRBJ2-7; 9 nucleotides match TRBD1. Unmatched junction bases numbered 12, after V lost 5 bases and J lost 4 bases. This CDR3 is built from 16 residues. Germline values: CDR1 MNHNY, CDR2 SVGAGI (reference sequence). The CDR3 DNA reads as TGTGCCAGCAGTCCCCCCCCGGGACAGGGAATATACGAGCAGTACTTC. Its translation: CASSPPPGQGIYEQYF.

This clone was counted between two and nine times. The chain recombines TRBV6-2 or TRBV6-3 with TRBJ2-1; 12 bases agree with TRBD2. This CDR3 is built from 18 residues. Germline CDR1 MNHEY, CDR2 SVGEGT. Germline trimming cut 1 base from V and 3 bases from J; bases unmatched to any gene: 7. CDR3 bases: TGTGCCAGCAGTTACTTGCCTAGCGGGAGGGGACGCTACAATGAGCAGTTCTTC. Protein sequence: CASSYLPSGRGRYNEQFF.

J is TRBJ1-4 and V is TRBV7-8, with a weak D call TRBD1 (5 bases). The CDR3 runs 16 residues. V was cut by 6 bases and J by 5 bases, with 19 bases left in between. Germline CDR1 SGHVS, CDR2 FQNEAQ. The CDR3 is CASSLGTSSNNEKLFF. In DNA form, the CDR3 reads TGTGCCAGCAGTCTCGGGACGTCTAGCAACAATGAAAAACTGTTTTTT.

The rearrangement uses TRBV9 and TRBJ1-1; TRBD1 might be the D (5 bases). The CDR3 extends over 15 amino acids. The germline V and J ends were trimmed by 5 bases and 5 bases, with 19 bases remaining between them. CDR1 and CDR2 (germline): SGDLS, YYNGEE. Written as DNA, the CDR3 is TGTGCCAGCAGTTATTCACAGGACGTCAGAACTGAAGCTTTCTTT. Translating gives CASSYSQDVRTEAFF.

The chain couples TRBV18 to TRBJ1-2, with TRBD1 matching 9 bases. V dropped 3 bases and J dropped 8; count of bases not matched to a gene: 10. The CDR3 has 15 amino acids. The germline CDR1 and CDR2 sequences are KGHSH and LQKENI. CDR3 nucleotides: TGTGCCAGCTCACCGGGACAGGGAAAATCGGGCGGCTACACCTTC. As protein: CASSPGQGKSGGYTF.

The CDR3 spells CASSQVQAGGYQPQHF. Written as DNA, the CDR3 is TGTGCCAGCAGCCAAGTCCAGGCAGGGGGTTATCAGCCCCAGCATTTT. The chain joins TRBV4-2 to TRBJ1-5; 7 positions agree with TRBD1. The junction had 8 bases not matched to a gene; V was cut back by 1 base and J by 5 bases. CDR1 and CDR2 from the germline V gene are LGHNA and YNFKEQ. This CDR3 region has 16 residues.

This clone was seen a single time. The V call is TRBV29-1, the J call TRBJ1-3; D is unresolved. V dropped 1 base and J dropped 2 bases, with 6 bases sitting between them. The CDR3 extends over 13 amino acids. CDR1 is SQVTM and CDR2 is ANQGSEA in the germline V gene. Here the CDR3 reads CSVEGRAGNTIYF. The DNA of the CDR3 is TGCAGCGTTGAAGGCAGAGCTGGAAACACCATATATTTT.

This clone was seen a single time. V and J are TRBV18 and TRBJ2-1; D call uncertain. The CDR3 is 14 residues long. V was cut by 6 bases and J by 2 bases, with 11 bases left in between. Germline values: CDR1 KGHSH, CDR2 LQKENI. CDR3 DNA sequence: TGTGCCAGCTCCTCCGGTAATACCTACAATGAGCAGTTCTTC. Its translation is CASSSGNTYNEQFF.